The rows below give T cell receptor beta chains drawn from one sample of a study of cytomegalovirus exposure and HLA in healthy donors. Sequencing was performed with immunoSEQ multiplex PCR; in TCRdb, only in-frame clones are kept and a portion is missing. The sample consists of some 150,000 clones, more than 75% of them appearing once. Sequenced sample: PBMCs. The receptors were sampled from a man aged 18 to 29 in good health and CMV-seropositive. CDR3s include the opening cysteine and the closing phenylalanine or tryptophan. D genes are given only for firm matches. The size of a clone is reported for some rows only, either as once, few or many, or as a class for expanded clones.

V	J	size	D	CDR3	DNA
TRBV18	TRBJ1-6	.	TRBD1	CASSPPYDRESPLHF	TGTGCCAGCTCACCACCTTATGACAGGGAGTCACCCCTCCACTTT
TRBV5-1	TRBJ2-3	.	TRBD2	CASSLRLAGSTDTQYF	TGCGCCAGCAGCCTAAGACTAGCGGGATCCACAGATACGCAGTATTTT
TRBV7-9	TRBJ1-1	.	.	CASLGSLNTEAFF	TGTGCCAGCTTGGGGAGCTTGAACACTGAAGCTTTCTTT
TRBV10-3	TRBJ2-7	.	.	CAISEEVQVHGKYEQYF	TGTGCCATCAGTGAGGAAGTTCAGGTGCACGGGAAATACGAGCAGTACTTC
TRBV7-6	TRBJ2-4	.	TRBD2	CASSSGTSGNSQYF	TGTGCCAGCAGCTCCGGGACTAGCGGAAACAGTCAGTACTTC
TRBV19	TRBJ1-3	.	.	CASSIDHEGGNTIYF	TGTGCCAGTAGTATAGATCACGAGGGTGGAAACACCATATATTTT
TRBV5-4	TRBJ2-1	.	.	CASSLEGARNEQFF	TGTGCCAGCAGCTTGGAAGGGGCGCGCAATGAGCAGTTCTTC
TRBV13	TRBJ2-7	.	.	CASSLGLGAYEQYF	TGTGCCAGCAGCTTAGGCCTCGGGGCCTACGAGCAGTACTTC
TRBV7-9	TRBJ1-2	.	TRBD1	CASSLGQGQDHYGYTF	TGTGCCAGCAGCTTAGGCCAGGGACAGGATCACTATGGCTACACCTTC
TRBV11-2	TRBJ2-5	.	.	CASSLRRGQETQYF	TGTGCCAGCAGCTTAAGACGAGGACAAGAGACCCAGTACTTC
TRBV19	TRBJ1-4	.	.	CASNRQRNEKLFF	TGTGCCAGTAATAGACAGCGAAATGAAAAACTGTTTTTT
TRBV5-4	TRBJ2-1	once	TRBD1	CASRTGQGLNNEQFF	TGTGCCAGCAGGACGGGACAGGGACTAAACAATGAGCAGTTCTTC
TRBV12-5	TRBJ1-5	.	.	CASGQEQPQHF	TGTGCTAGTGGTCAAGAGCAGCCCCAGCATTTT
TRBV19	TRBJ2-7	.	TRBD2	CASSISGMFYEQYF	TGTGCCAGTAGTATTAGCGGGATGTTTTACGAGCAGTACTTC
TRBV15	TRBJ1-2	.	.	CATSTTRGVGALTGYTF	TGTGCCACCAGCACCACTCGGGGGGTGGGGGCCCTAACGGGCTACACCTTC
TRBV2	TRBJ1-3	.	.	CASSEEQGIISGNTIYF	TGTGCCAGCAGTGAGGAACAGGGAATAATCTCTGGAAACACCATATATTTT
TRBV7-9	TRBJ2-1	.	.	CASSLASVSSYNEQFF	TGTGCCAGCAGCTTGGCAAGCGTAAGCTCCTACAATGAGCAGTTCTTC
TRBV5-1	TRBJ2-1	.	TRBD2	CASSLVASGSYNEQFF	TGCGCCAGCAGCTTGGTGGCTAGCGGGAGCTACAATGAGCAGTTCTTC
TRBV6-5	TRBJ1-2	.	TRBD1	CASSLGQGAPGGYTF	TGTGCCAGCAGTTTGGGACAGGGGGCGCCTGGGGGCTACACCTTC
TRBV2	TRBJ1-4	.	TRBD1	CASSERGQRNEKLFF	TGTGCCAGCAGTGAAAGGGGACAGAGAAATGAAAAACTGTTTTTT
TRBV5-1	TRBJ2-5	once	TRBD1	CASSLQGEVETQYF	TGCGCCAGCAGCCTACAGGGGGAGGTGGAGACCCAGTACTTC
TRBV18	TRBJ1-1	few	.	CASSPLTRTEAFF	TGTGCCAGCTCACCGTTGACACGCACTGAAGCTTTCTTT